This entry is about one T cell receptor beta chain. The entry originates in a study of blood T cell repertoires in COVID-19. Data came from immunoSEQ multiplex PCR; TCRdb stores just in-frame clones and leaves some out. The sample records about 400,000 clones, about 88% being singletons. The germline CDR1 and CDR2 sequences are SGHRS and YFSETQ. V lost 4 bases and J lost 10; bases outside the gene matches: 17. CDR3 length equals 16 residues. The sequenced material came from peripheral blood. The chain combines TRBV5-1 with TRBJ2-1, with TRBD2 matching 7 bases. The TCR was taken from a human donor in a cohort sampled during active COVID-19. The CDR3: CASSAEGLPIFREQFF. The CDR3 DNA is TGCGCCAGCAGCGCTGAGGGACTACCGATTTTTCGGGAGCAGTTCTTC. Full variable domain (remainder filled in from reference TRBV5-1 and TRBJ2-1): KAGVTQTPRYLIKTRGQQVTLSCSPISGHRSVSWYQQTPGQGLQFLFEYFSETQRNKGNFPGRFSGRQFSNSRSEMNVSTLELGDSALYLCASSAEGLPIFREQFFGPGTRLTVL.